These 29 T cell receptor beta chains were sequenced from one sample in a study of PD-L1 blockade in urothelial cancer. Only in-frame clones appear in the TCRdb table, and some are missing; sequencing was by immunoSEQ multiplex PCR. The sample carries tens of thousands of clones, roughly four fifths recorded once. The material was PBMCs, obtained around atezolizumab (anti-PD-L1) treatment. These receptors came from a man aged 65 to 85 with urothelial cancer.

The V gene is TRBV7-2, the J gene TRBJ2-7, with D perhaps TRBD2 (6 bases). CDR3 size: 13 residues. V was clipped by 8 bases and J by 3 bases, with 14 bases between them. The germline V gene encodes CDR1 SGHTA and CDR2 FQGNSA. CDR3 bases: TGTGCCAGCGACATGGGACTGGGCTACGAGCAGTACTTC. Residues: CASDMGLGYEQYF. Using reference TRBV7-2 and TRBJ2-7 for the parts outside the CDR3, the full variable domain is GAGVSQSPSNKVTEKGKDVELRCDPISGHTALYWYRQSLGQGLEFLIYFQGNSAPDKSGLPSDRFSAERTGGSVSTLTIQRTQQEDSAVYLCASDMGLGYEQYFGPGTRLTVT.

The V call is TRBV5-8, the J call TRBJ1-6, with TRBD1 as a possible D gene (5 bases). The V end was cut by 1 base, the J end by 7 bases, with 12 bases between. The CDR3 has 15 amino acids. From germline, CDR1 is SGHTS and CDR2 YDEGEE. DNA for the CDR3: TGTGCCAGCAGCTTGTTTACGCGGGGGAATTCACCCCTCCACTTT. It is translated as CASSLFTRGNSPLHF.

This rearrangement joins TRBV5-1 to TRBJ1-1, with 8 bases fitting TRBD1. Germline assignment: CDR1 SGHRS and CDR2 YFSETQ. Trimming took 4 bases from V and 3 from J; bases not matched to a gene: 11. The CDR3 is 16 residues long. Here the CDR3 reads CASSDRTGPVDTEAFF. CDR3 bases: TGCGCCAGCAGCGACCGGACAGGGCCCGTGGACACTGAAGCTTTCTTT.

The chain employs TRBV27 and TRBJ1-2; 7 bases agree with TRBD1. The CDR3 totals 12 residues. Germline CDR1 MNHEY, CDR2 SMNVEV (reference sequence). V was clipped by 5 bases and J by 11 bases; unmatched bases: 8. Here the CDR3 reads CASSTTTGLYTF. As DNA, the CDR3 is TGTGCCAGCAGTACCACGACAGGGCTGTACACCTTC.

The rearrangement links TRBV28 to TRBJ2-1, with no clear D. The CDR3 covers 13 residues. Germline CDR1 MDHEN, CDR2 SYDVKM. The V gene lost 5 bases and the J gene lost 11 bases, with 16 bases spanning the gap. The CDR3 DNA reads TGTGCCAGCAGTATAAGACTCGCGGAGAAGCAGTTCTTC. It specifies CASSIRLAEKQFF.

V usage is TRBV7-9 and J usage is TRBJ1-1; 7 nucleotides match TRBD1. Germline V gene data show CDR1 as SEHNR and CDR2 as FQNEAQ (reference sequence). The V gene end was trimmed by 0 bases and the J gene end by 3 bases; junction bases not matched to a gene: 4. The CDR3 runs 15 residues. CDR3 sequence: CASSLAEGADTEAFF. The CDR3 DNA sequence: TGTGCCAGCAGCTTAGCGGAGGGGGCTGACACTGAAGCTTTCTTT.

The chain employs TRBV19 and TRBJ1-5; 8 bases are a match to TRBD1. V trimming: 3 bases; J trimming: 2 bases; junction bases outside the gene matches: 0. There are 14 residues in the CDR3. Per the germline V gene, CDR1 is LNHDA and CDR2 is SQIVND (reference sequence). The CDR3 DNA sequence: TGTGCCAGTAGTATGGGACAGGGCAATCAGCCCCAGCATTTT. Translation gives CASSMGQGNQPQHF.

This rearrangement joins TRBV6-6 to TRBJ2-7, with D maybe TRBD2 (7 bases). The germline V gene encodes CDR1 MNHNY and CDR2 SVGAGI (reference sequence). The length of the CDR3 is 15 residues. Deletions cut 2 bases from V and 4 bases from J, with 15 bases between. The CDR3 is CASSYGGAVVYEQYF. CDR3 DNA: TGTGCCAGCAGTTACGGGGGGGCTGTGGTATACGAGCAGTACTTC.

The rearrangement joins TRBV29-1 to TRBJ2-7; D remains unclear. Germline CDR1 and CDR2: SQVTM and ANQGSEA. The CDR3 is made up of 13 amino acids. Trimming took off 2 bases at V and 0 bases at J, with 8 bases between the two ends. The CDR3 coding sequence is TGCAGCGTTGAAATAAGGAGCTCCTACGAGCAGTACTTC. Translated: CSVEIRSSYEQYF.

The J gene is TRBJ2-7, the V gene TRBV19; no clear D. Germline V gives CDR1 LNHDA, CDR2 SQIVND (reference sequence). Trimming removed 4 bases from V and 5 bases from J, with 12 bases in between. The CDR3 has 13 residues. CDR3 amino acids: CASSKMQAHEQYF. DNA of the CDR3: TGTGCCAGTAGTAAGATGCAGGCCCACGAGCAGTACTTC. The entire variable domain, with the rest obtained from reference TRBV19 and TRBJ2-7, is as follows: DGGITQSPKYLFRKEGQNVTLSCEQNLNHDAMYWYRQDPGQGLRLIYYSQIVNDFQKGDIAEGYSVSREKKESFPLTVTSAQKNPTAFYLCASSKMQAHEQYFGPGTRLTVT.

This chain uses TRBV11-2 with TRBJ1-5; TRBD1 is a possible D gene (6 bases). V gave up 5 bases and J gave up 5 bases, with 16 bases separating them. The germline gives CDR1 SGHAT, CDR2 FQNNGV. The CDR3 loop spans 15 amino acids. For the CDR3, the DNA is TGTGCCAGCAGCGTACAGGGTGAGGGCGATCAGCCCCAGCATTTT. It yields the protein CASSVQGEGDQPQHF.

V and J are TRBV4-2 and TRBJ2-5; TRBD1 matches at 9 bases. Per the germline V gene, CDR1 is LGHNA and CDR2 is YNFKEQ. V shed 6 bases, J shed 4 bases, and the junction held 9 bases outside the gene matches. This CDR3 is built from 15 residues. Written as DNA, the CDR3 is TGTGCCAGCAGTCGCGCGGGACAGGGCGTAGAGACCCAGTACTTC. Encoded protein: CASSRAGQGVETQYF.

The rearrangement joins TRBV7-2 to TRBJ1-1; no reliable D call. This CDR3 is 14 amino acids long. Germline V gene data show CDR1 as SGHTA and CDR2 as FQGNSA. The V gene lost 4 bases and the J gene lost 7 bases, with 16 bases spanning the gap. In DNA, the CDR3 is TGTGCCAGCAGCTCCTTAGCTTGGATTGGTGAAGCTTTCTTT. Translation: CASSSLAWIGEAFF. The full variable domain, completed using reference TRBV7-2 and TRBJ1-1, is GAGVSQSPSNKVTEKGKDVELRCDPISGHTALYWYRQSLGQGLEFLIYFQGNSAPDKSGLPSDRFSAERTGGSVSTLTIQRTQQEDSAVYLCASSSLAWIGEAFFGQGTRLTVV.

Here the CDR3 reads CATIGGGTRYNEQFF. CDR3 nucleotides: TGTGCCACCATTGGTGGGGGCACCAGGTACAATGAGCAGTTCTTC. The chain carries TRBV19 and TRBJ2-1, with a tentative D call TRBD1 (6 bases). V lost 10 bases, J lost 4 bases, and 20 bases lay in between. Germline-derived CDR1 and CDR2 are LNHDA and SQIVND (reference sequence). This CDR3 region has 15 residues. Filled out from reference TRBV19 and TRBJ2-1, the complete variable domain reads DGGITQSPKYLFRKEGQNVTLSCEQNLNHDAMYWYRQDPGQGLRLIYYSQIVNDFQKGDIAEGYSVSREKKESFPLTVTSAQKNPTAFYLCATIGGGTRYNEQFFGPGTRLTVL.

The chain carries TRBV21-1 and TRBJ2-7; TRBD1 was called by the table and not checked on the DNA. TRBV21-1 is tagged as a pseudogene. The CDR3 is made up of 15 amino acids. In nucleotides, the CDR3 is TGTGCCAGCAGAACACCGTCGATAGGGGAATACGAGCAGTACTTC. Translating it yields CASRTPSIGEYEQYF.

This clone has more than one count but fewer than ten. The chain uses TRBV9 and TRBJ2-1, with D uncertain. The CDR3 has 16 amino acids. V was clipped by 0 bases and J by 1 base, with 11 bases between them. The germline gives CDR1 SGDLS, CDR2 YYNGEE. CDR3 residues: CASSVGLALSYNEQFF. The CDR3 region has the DNA TGTGCCAGCAGCGTAGGATTAGCCTTGTCCTACAATGAGCAGTTCTTC.

Written as DNA, the CDR3 is TGCGCCAGCAGCCAAGGATATGGAGCGGGAGGTAACAATGAGCAGTTCTTC. Its protein is CASSQGYGAGGNNEQFF. The rearrangement joins TRBV4-3 to TRBJ2-1; TRBD2 agrees at 9 bases. The germline V gene has CDR1 LGHNA and CDR2 YSLEER. The junction had 9 bases not matched to a gene; V was cut back by 1 base and J by 5 bases. CDR3 length: 17 amino acids.

The chain links TRBV28 to TRBJ1-1; D might be TRBD1 (5 bases). The CDR3 consists of 14 residues. V was shortened by 1 base and J by 5 bases, with 11 bases between the two germline ends. Germline values: CDR1 MDHEN, CDR2 SYDVKM. CDR3 protein: CASSLSGGATEAFF. CDR3 nucleotide sequence: TGTGCCAGCAGTTTATCGGGAGGGGCTACTGAAGCTTTCTTT.

The V call is TRBV2, the J call TRBJ2-2; TRBD2 agrees at 10 bases. V lost 7 bases and J lost 5; bases outside the gene matches: 7. Germline CDR1 and CDR2: SNHLY and FYNNEI. The CDR3 runs 15 residues. As DNA, the CDR3 is TGTGCCAGCAAGAACGGACTAGCGGAGACCGGGGAGCTGTTTTTT. Translating gives CASKNGLAETGELFF.

CDR3 in amino acids: CASSLGQAGYTF. In DNA, the CDR3 is TGTGCCAGCAGCTTGGGCCAGGCTGGCTACACCTTC. The chain carries TRBV5-6 and TRBJ1-2; D ambiguous. Trimming pared 0 bases from V and 7 bases from J, leaving 7 bases between. Germline CDR1 SGHDT, CDR2 YYEEEE. CDR3 length equals 12 residues. The whole variable domain, filled in from reference TRBV5-6 and TRBJ1-2, reads DAGVTQSPTHLIKTRGQQVTLRCSPKSGHDTVSWYQQALGQGPQFIFQYYEEEERQRGNFPDRFSGHQFPNYSSELNVNALLLGDSALYLCASSLGQAGYTFGSGTRLTVV.

The sample holds one count of this clone. The J gene is TRBJ2-7, the V gene TRBV6-5; TRBD2 matches at 8 bases. CDR3 size: 15 residues. V lost 6 bases to trimming and J lost 0 bases; unmatched junction nucleotides: 7. Germline values: CDR1 MNHEY, CDR2 SVGAGI. The CDR3: CASRGIAGNSYEQYF. DNA for the CDR3: TGTGCCAGCAGGGGCATAGCGGGAAACTCCTACGAGCAGTACTTC.

The V gene is TRBV28, the J gene TRBJ2-1, with 9 bases lining up with TRBD1. This CDR3 has 15 amino acids. Germline loops: CDR1 MDHEN, CDR2 SYDVKM. The V gene end was trimmed by 7 bases and the J gene end by 6 bases; junction bases not matched to a gene: 10. DNA of the CDR3: TGTGCCAGCATCCCATCGGGACAGGGTCTCAATGAGCAGTTCTTC. Its protein is CASIPSGQGLNEQFF. Based on the CDR3 plus reference TRBV28 and TRBJ2-1, the full variable domain is DVKVTQSSRYLVKRTGEKVFLECVQDMDHENMFWYRQDPGLGLRLIYFSYDVKMKEKGDIPEGYSVSREKKERFSLILESASTNQTSMYLCASIPSGQGLNEQFFGPGTRLTVL.

About this clone itself: Other nucleotide sequences in the sample specify the same CDR3. The V gene is TRBV7-3, the J gene TRBJ1-1; TRBD1 aligns across 8 bases. The V gene end was trimmed by 5 bases and the J gene end by 5 bases; junction bases not matched to a gene: 4. Germline-derived CDR1 and CDR2 are SGHTA and FQGTGA. CDR3 length: 13 residues. CDR3 region: CASSRDRGTEAFF. Here the CDR3 DNA reads TGTGCCAGCAGCAGAGACAGGGGAACTGAAGCTTTCTTT.

This clone was seen a handful of times. This rearrangement joins TRBV10-3 to TRBJ1-2; D possibly corresponds to TRBD1 (6 bases). This CDR3 is built from 13 residues. The germline CDR1 and CDR2 sequences are ENHRY and SYGVKD. Trimming removed 0 bases at V and 14 bases at J, with 16 bases between. CDR3 amino acids: CAISESELQGRTF. The CDR3 nucleotides read TGTGCCATCAGTGAGTCGGAGCTCCAGGGGAGAACCTTC.

The chain links TRBV4-2 to TRBJ1-4; 8 bases are shared with TRBD1. This CDR3 region has 14 residues. The V segment lost 4 bases and the J segment 3 bases; nucleotides outside the gene matches: 1. CDR1 LGHNA and CDR2 YNFKEQ come from the germline V gene. The CDR3 DNA reads TGTGCCAGCAGCCCGACAGGGGCTAATGAAAAACTGTTTTTT. This translates into CASSPTGANEKLFF.

V gene TRBV4-1 combines with J gene TRBJ2-7; possibly TRBD1 for D (6 bases). CDR1 and CDR2 (germline): MGHRA, YSYEKL. This CDR3 has 13 residues. The V end lost 4 bases, the J end lost 5 bases, and 12 bases lay between the germline ends. The CDR3 loop reads CASSPAGVNEQYF. Here the CDR3 DNA reads TGCGCCAGCAGCCCGGCAGGGGTCAACGAGCAGTACTTC.

V usage is TRBV7-3 and J usage is TRBJ2-1; a weak D match, TRBD2 (5 bases). V lost 4 bases to trimming and J lost 4 bases, with 5 bases between them. CDR1 and CDR2 (germline): SGHTA, FQGTGA. The CDR3 loop spans 12 amino acids. The CDR3 region is CASSSGYNEQFF. CDR3 nucleotide sequence: TGTGCCAGCAGCTCGGGGTACAATGAGCAGTTCTTC.

J is TRBJ2-7 and V is TRBV5-4; 11 bases are a match to TRBD1. The CDR3 consists of 15 residues. Germline V lookup: CDR1 SGHNT, CDR2 YYREEE (reference sequence). After removal of 2 bases from V and 5 bases from J, the junction contained 6 bases not matched to a gene. In nucleotides, the CDR3 is TGTGCCAGCAGCTTAGCTGGACAGGGGGCCAACGAGCAGTACTTC. Its translation: CASSLAGQGANEQYF.

The chain employs TRBV27 and TRBJ2-7; 11 positions match TRBD2. CDR3 size: 17 residues. Germline V gene data show CDR1 as MNHEY and CDR2 as SMNVEV (reference sequence). The V gene end was trimmed by 0 bases and the J gene end by 1 base; junction bases not matched to a gene: 5. The CDR3 DNA is TGTGCCAGCAGTTTATCGATGGCTAGCGGGAGGTCCTACGAGCAGTACTTC. Translation: CASSLSMASGRSYEQYF.